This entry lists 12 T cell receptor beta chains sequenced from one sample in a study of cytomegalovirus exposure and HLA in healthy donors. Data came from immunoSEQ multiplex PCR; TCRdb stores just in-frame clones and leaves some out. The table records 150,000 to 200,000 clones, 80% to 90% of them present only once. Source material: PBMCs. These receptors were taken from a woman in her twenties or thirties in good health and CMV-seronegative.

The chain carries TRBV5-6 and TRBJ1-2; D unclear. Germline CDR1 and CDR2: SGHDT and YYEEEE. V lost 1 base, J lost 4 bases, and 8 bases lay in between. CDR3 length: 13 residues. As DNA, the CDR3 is TGTGCCAGCAGCTTGTTACAGACCTATGGCTACACCTTC. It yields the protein CASSLLQTYGYTF.

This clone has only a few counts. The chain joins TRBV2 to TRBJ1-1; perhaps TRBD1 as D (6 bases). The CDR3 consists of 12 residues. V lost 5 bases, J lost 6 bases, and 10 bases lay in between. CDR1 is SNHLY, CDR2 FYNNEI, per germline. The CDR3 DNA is TGTGCCAGCAGTTCGGACAGCTCTGAAGCTTTCTTT. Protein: CASSSDSSEAFF. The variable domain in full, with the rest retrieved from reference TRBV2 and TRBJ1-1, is EPEVTQTPSHQVTQMGQEVILRCVPISNHLYFYWYRQILGQKVEFLVSFYNNEISEKSEIFDDQFSVERPDGSNFTLKIRSTKLEDSAMYFCASSSDSSEAFFGQGTRLTVV.

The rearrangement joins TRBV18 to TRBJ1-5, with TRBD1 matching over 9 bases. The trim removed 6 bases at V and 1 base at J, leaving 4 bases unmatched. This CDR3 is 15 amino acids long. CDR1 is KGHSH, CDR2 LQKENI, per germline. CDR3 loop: CASSRGQGSNQPQHF. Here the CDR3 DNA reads TGTGCCAGCTCGCGTGGACAGGGGAGCAATCAGCCCCAGCATTTT.

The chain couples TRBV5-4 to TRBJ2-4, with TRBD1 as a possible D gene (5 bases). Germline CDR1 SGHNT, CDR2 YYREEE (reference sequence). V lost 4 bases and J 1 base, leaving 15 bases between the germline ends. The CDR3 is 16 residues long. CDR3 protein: CASSRIGDLAKNIQYF. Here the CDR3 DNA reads TGTGCCAGCAGCCGTATAGGGGATTTGGCCAAAAACATTCAGTACTTC.

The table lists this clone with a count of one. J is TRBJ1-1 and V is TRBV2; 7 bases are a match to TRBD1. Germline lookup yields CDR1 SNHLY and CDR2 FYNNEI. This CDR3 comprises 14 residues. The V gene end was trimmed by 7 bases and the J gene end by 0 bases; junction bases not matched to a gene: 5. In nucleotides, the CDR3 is TGTGCCAGCATTGGACAGGCCCTGAACACTGAAGCTTTCTTT. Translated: CASIGQALNTEAFF.

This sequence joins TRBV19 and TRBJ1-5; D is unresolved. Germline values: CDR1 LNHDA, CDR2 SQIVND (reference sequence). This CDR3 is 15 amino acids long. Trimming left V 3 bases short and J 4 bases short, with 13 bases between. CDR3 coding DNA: TGTGCCAGTAGTATTCGTTGGGCGGGTAATCAGCCCCAGCATTTT. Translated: CASSIRWAGNQPQHF.

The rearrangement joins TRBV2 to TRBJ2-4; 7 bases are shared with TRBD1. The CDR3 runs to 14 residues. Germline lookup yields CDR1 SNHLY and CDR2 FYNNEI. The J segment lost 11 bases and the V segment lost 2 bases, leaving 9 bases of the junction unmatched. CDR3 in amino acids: CASSEQGTGDLQYF. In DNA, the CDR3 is TGTGCCAGCAGTGAACAGGGAACAGGGGATCTTCAGTACTTC. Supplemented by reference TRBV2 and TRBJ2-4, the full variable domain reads EPEVTQTPSHQVTQMGQEVILRCVPISNHLYFYWYRQILGQKVEFLVSFYNNEISEKSEIFDDQFSVERPDGSNFTLKIRSTKLEDSAMYFCASSEQGTGDLQYFGAGTRLSVL.

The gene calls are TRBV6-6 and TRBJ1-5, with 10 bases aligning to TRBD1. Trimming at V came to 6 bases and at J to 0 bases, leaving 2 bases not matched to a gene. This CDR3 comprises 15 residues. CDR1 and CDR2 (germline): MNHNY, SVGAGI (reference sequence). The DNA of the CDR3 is TGTGCCAGCAGGGGGGACAGGGGTAGCAATCAGCCCCAGCATTTT. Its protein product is CASRGDRGSNQPQHF.

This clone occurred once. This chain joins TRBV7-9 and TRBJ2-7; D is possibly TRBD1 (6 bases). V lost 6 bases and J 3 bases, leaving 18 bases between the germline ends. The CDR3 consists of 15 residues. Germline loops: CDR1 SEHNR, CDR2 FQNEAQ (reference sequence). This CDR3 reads CASSYAGDLDYEQYF. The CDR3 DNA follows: TGTGCCAGCAGTTACGCAGGGGATTTAGACTACGAGCAGTACTTC.

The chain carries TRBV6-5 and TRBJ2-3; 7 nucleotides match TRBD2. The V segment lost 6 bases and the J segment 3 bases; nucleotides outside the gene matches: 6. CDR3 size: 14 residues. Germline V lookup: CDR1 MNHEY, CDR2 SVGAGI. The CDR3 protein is CASSLGGGTDTQYF. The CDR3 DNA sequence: TGTGCCAGCAGCTTGGGCGGGGGTACAGATACGCAGTATTTT.

This chain's CDR3 is CASLLKRTGGSYEQYF. The CDR3 DNA reads as TGTGCCAGCCTCCTTAAACGGACAGGAGGGTCCTACGAGCAGTACTTC. The chain is built from TRBV7-9 and TRBJ2-7, with D possibly being TRBD1 (7 bases). The germline CDR1 and CDR2 sequences are SEHNR and FQNEAQ (reference sequence). This CDR3 has 16 residues. Trimming took 8 bases from V and 1 from J, leaving 21 bases between them.

As DNA, the CDR3 is TGTGCCTGGAGTACAGGGGGCTGGAACACTGAAGCTTTCTTT. Translated: CAWSTGGWNTEAFF. The chain is built from TRBV30 and TRBJ1-1; 9 nucleotides agree with TRBD1. CDR1 GTSNPN and CDR2 SVGIG come from the germline V gene (reference sequence). The CDR3 is made up of 14 amino acids. V was pared by 2 bases and J by 1 base, with 2 bases of the junction left unmatched.